Reported below is one TCR beta chain. Its specificity is unknown. Other DNA sequences in the sample encode the same CDR3. The PCR ran on 60 Vbeta and 13 Jbeta primers. This table comes from immunoSEQ multiplex PCR, and its TCRdb copy is limited to in-frame clones, with some not included. The sample holds about 160,000 clones; approximately 80% are singletons and the top ten take around 5%. CDR1 and CDR2 (germline): SGHRS, YFSETQ. The CDR3 runs to 13 residues. Trimming took off 2 bases at V and 1 base at J, with 6 bases between the two ends. The data belong to a study of cytomegalovirus exposure and HLA in healthy donors. Study findings and constraints: In a later analysis, an Asian-associated ancestry cluster reportedly showed fewer N-insertions than the 666-donor mean. In an earlier analysis, productive rearrangement rates for most beta V segments clustered near 87% or 30%.

The sample comprised PBMCs. The chain couples TRBV5-1 to TRBJ1-1; D perhaps matches TRBD1 (5 bases). The clonotype was recovered from a man under 40 in good health and CMV-seronegative. DNA for the CDR3: TGCGCCAGCAGCTTACAGGCGAACACTGAAGCTTTCTTT. Translating it yields CASSLQANTEAFF.